The rows below give T cell receptor beta chains drawn from one sample of a study of T cell responses to AZD1222 COVID-19 vaccine. Only in-frame clones appear in the TCRdb table, and some are missing; sequencing was by immunoSEQ multiplex PCR. This sample has 95,000 to 150,000 clones, with roughly nine tenths found just once. Sample: peripheral blood, taken on day 0 of AZD1222 vaccination. The receptor set was obtained from an adult in good health. Each CDR3 is given with its conserved first and last residue. Fields, in order: CDR3 DNA, CDR3 protein, clone size, J gene, D gene, V gene. The D gene is left open where the match is weak. Expanded clones get a size class; other rows say once, few or many, or leave the size out.

DNA: TGCAGCGTTTTAAAGGGGCCAACTAATGAAAAACTGTTTTTT
CDR3: CSVLKGPTNEKLFF
size: .
J: TRBJ1-4
D: .
V: TRBV29-1

DNA: TGTGCCAGCAGCTCCCCGAAGAGTTACTGGGGGGATTCACCCCTCCACTTT
CDR3: CASSSPKSYWGDSPLHF
size: once
J: TRBJ1-6
D: .
V: TRBV7-2

DNA: TGTGCCAGCAGCTTATCCCCCTCAGATACGCAGTATTTT
CDR3: CASSLSPSDTQYF
size: .
J: TRBJ2-3
D: .
V: TRBV11-2

DNA: TGTGCCAGCAGAATGCGGTCTAGCGGGGGGGTCGTAGATACGCAGTATTTT
CDR3: CASRMRSSGGVVDTQYF
size: .
J: TRBJ2-3
D: TRBD2
V: TRBV5-4

DNA: TGTGCCAGCAGCCCAGGGATTAGAAACACTGAAGCTTTCTTT
CDR3: CASSPGIRNTEAFF
size: .
J: TRBJ1-1
D: .
V: TRBV28

DNA: TGCGCCAGCAGCTTGGTTCCGGGGGTATATAGCAATGAGCAGTTCTTC
CDR3: CASSLVPGVYSNEQFF
size: .
J: TRBJ2-1
D: .
V: TRBV5-1

DNA: TGTGCCAGCAGCCAAAAAAACCCACTAGCGGGACTCACAGATACGCAGTATTTT
CDR3: CASSQKNPLAGLTDTQYF
size: .
J: TRBJ2-3
D: TRBD2
V: TRBV11-3

DNA: TGTGCCAGCAGCTTAACCAGTCCCTACGAGCAGTACTTC
CDR3: CASSLTSPYEQYF
size: .
J: TRBJ2-7
D: .
V: TRBV11-2

DNA: TGTGCCAGTAGCCTCGTGTTGACAGATACGCAGTATTTT
CDR3: CASSLVLTDTQYF
size: .
J: TRBJ2-3
D: .
V: TRBV19

DNA: TGTGCCAGCAGCCCTGCGTGGTGGAAGGGGTCGGGCGGAAACACCATATATTTT
CDR3: CASSPAWWKGSGGNTIYF
size: .
J: TRBJ1-3
D: .
V: TRBV7-8

DNA: TGTGCCAGCAGCTTAACACAGCGGAACACTGAAGCTTTCTTT
CDR3: CASSLTQRNTEAFF
size: many
J: TRBJ1-1
D: .
V: TRBV7-2

DNA: TGTGCCAGCAGCGTCCGGGACAGCCCCTCCTACGAGCAGTACTTC
CDR3: CASSVRDSPSYEQYF
size: .
J: TRBJ2-7
D: TRBD1
V: TRBV11-3

DNA: TGTGCCTGGTCCCTCCGGGGGGCGCGTCATGGCTACACCTTC
CDR3: CAWSLRGARHGYTF
size: .
J: TRBJ1-2
D: .
V: TRBV30

DNA: TGTGCCAGTAGATCATGGAGGGGCTCTGGGGCCAACGTCCTGACTTTC
CDR3: CASRSWRGSGANVLTF
size: .
J: TRBJ2-6
D: .
V: TRBV19

DNA: TGTGCCAGCTCACCACGCGAAGAGACCCAGTACTTC
CDR3: CASSPREETQYF
size: .
J: TRBJ2-5
D: .
V: TRBV18

DNA: TGCGCCAGCAGTGCCCCTCGGGGGGTGTTGTATTTT
CDR3: CASSAPRGVLYF
size: .
J: TRBJ2-3
D: TRBD2
V: TRBV10-1

DNA: TGTGCCAGCTCACCAATTGACAGTGGAGACACCATATATTTT
CDR3: CASSPIDSGDTIYF
size: .
J: TRBJ1-3
D: .
V: TRBV18

DNA: TGTGCCAGCAGTTACTCGGAGAGGCTAAATGAAAAACTGTTTTTT
CDR3: CASSYSERLNEKLFF
size: .
J: TRBJ1-4
D: .
V: TRBV6-2/TRBV6-3

DNA: TGCGCCAGCAGCACCGCAAGGGGGTTGAACACTGAAGCTTTCTTT
CDR3: CASSTARGLNTEAFF
size: .
J: TRBJ1-1
D: .
V: TRBV5-1

DNA: TGTGCCAGCAGCTTAGGGAGACAGGGTTTCTTT
CDR3: CASSLGRQGFF
size: .
J: TRBJ1-1
D: TRBD1
V: TRBV7-9

DNA: TGCAGCGCCACTACTAGCACAGATACGCAGTATTTT
CDR3: CSATTSTDTQYF
size: .
J: TRBJ2-3
D: .
V: TRBV29-1

DNA: TGCAGCGTTCGGGAGGAACGAGGGGTAGCTTTCTTT
CDR3: CSVREERGVAFF
size: few
J: TRBJ1-1
D: .
V: TRBV29-1

DNA: TGTGCCAGCAGTGAAGGGTTGGGGAACACCGGGGAGCTGTTTTTT
CDR3: CASSEGLGNTGELFF
size: few
J: TRBJ2-2
D: .
V: TRBV6-1

DNA: TGTGCCAGCAGCCCGAGCGGGGGGTTTTCCTACGAGCAGTACTTC
CDR3: CASSPSGGFSYEQYF
size: .
J: TRBJ2-7
D: TRBD2
V: TRBV5-4

DNA: TGTGCCAGTAGGGACCAAAGCTCCTACAATGAGCAGTTCTTC
CDR3: CASRDQSSYNEQFF
size: .
J: TRBJ2-1
D: .
V: TRBV19

DNA: TGCAGCGTTGTAACAGGGGCCATCAATGAGCAGTTCTTC
CDR3: CSVVTGAINEQFF
size: .
J: TRBJ2-1
D: TRBD1
V: TRBV29-1

DNA: TGTGCCAGCACTTGGGGCTCCTATAATTCACCCCTCCACTTT
CDR3: CASTWGSYNSPLHF
size: .
J: TRBJ1-6
D: .
V: TRBV6-5

DNA: TGTGCCAGCAGCGAGAATGGGGGGCCGAAAGAGACCCAGTACTTC
CDR3: CASSENGGPKETQYF
size: .
J: TRBJ2-5
D: .
V: TRBV9

DNA: TGTGCCAGCAGCCGCGGGACAGAATCCTACGAGCAGTACTTC
CDR3: CASSRGTESYEQYF
size: once
J: TRBJ2-7
D: .
V: TRBV27

DNA: TGTGCCAGCAGCCAAGATGGGCAAAGATGGTGGGAGACCCAGTACTTC
CDR3: CASSQDGQRWWETQYF
size: once
J: TRBJ2-5
D: .
V: TRBV3-1/TRBV3-2

DNA: TGTGCCAGCAGTTACCGGGATACGCAGTATTTT
CDR3: CASSYRDTQYF
size: .
J: TRBJ2-3
D: .
V: TRBV6-5

DNA: TGTGCCAGCAGCCGGGACAGTTACACTGAAGCTTTCTTT
CDR3: CASSRDSYTEAFF
size: .
J: TRBJ1-1
D: TRBD1
V: TRBV12-3/TRBV12-4

DNA: TGTGCCAGCAGTGGGGTTGAAGACAGGGACCTCTACGAGCAGTACTTC
CDR3: CASSGVEDRDLYEQYF
size: once
J: TRBJ2-7
D: TRBD1
V: TRBV5-4

DNA: TGTGCCAGCAGCCGACAAGCGAACACTGAAGCTTTCTTT
CDR3: CASSRQANTEAFF
size: .
J: TRBJ1-1
D: .
V: TRBV11-2

DNA: TGTGCCACCAGCAGAGGGACTGGGGGTCGAGATACGCAGTATTTT
CDR3: CATSRGTGGRDTQYF
size: .
J: TRBJ2-3
D: .
V: TRBV15

DNA: TGTGCCAGCAGCTTGGCGGGCGGTTGGGGGGGCCGGAACGAGCAGTACTTC
CDR3: CASSLAGGWGGRNEQYF
size: .
J: TRBJ2-7
D: .
V: TRBV5-4

DNA: TGTGCCAGCAGCTTAGAGTCCCGGACGGTGACCTATGGCTACACCTTC
CDR3: CASSLESRTVTYGYTF
size: .
J: TRBJ1-2
D: .
V: TRBV11-2

DNA: TGTGCCAGCAGCGCCGGGACCTCCCTTGGCTACACCTTC
CDR3: CASSAGTSLGYTF
size: .
J: TRBJ1-2
D: .
V: TRBV6-2/TRBV6-3

DNA: TGCAGTGCTAGTGGGGGACAGGGGCCTAATTCACCCCTCCACTTT
CDR3: CSASGGQGPNSPLHF
size: .
J: TRBJ1-6
D: TRBD1
V: TRBV20-1

DNA: TGTGCCAGCAGCCCCTTAGGCGCGGGAGGTCCTCCTGCTAGCACAGATACGCAGTATTTT
CDR3: CASSPLGAGGPPASTDTQYF
size: .
J: TRBJ2-3
D: TRBD2
V: TRBV2

DNA: TGTGCCAGCAGCTCGGACAGGGTCAACGAAAAACTGTTTTTT
CDR3: CASSSDRVNEKLFF
size: .
J: TRBJ1-4
D: TRBD1
V: TRBV7-8

DNA: TGTGCCAGCAGGGGGGACGGCTACGAGCAGTACTTC
CDR3: CASRGDGYEQYF
size: .
J: TRBJ2-7
D: .
V: TRBV2

DNA: TGCGCCGCCTGGACTAGCGGGATTCGCGATGAGCAGTTCTTC
CDR3: CAAWTSGIRDEQFF
size: .
J: TRBJ2-1
D: TRBD2
V: TRBV28

DNA: TGTGCCAGCAGCCTAACCAATGGGGGACTGGGAGTAGCCAAAAACATTCAGTACTTC
CDR3: CASSLTNGGLGVAKNIQYF
size: .
J: TRBJ2-4
D: .
V: TRBV4-2

DNA: TGTGCCAGCAGGGACCCCGGGACCTATAATTCACCCCTCCACTTT
CDR3: CASRDPGTYNSPLHF
size: .
J: TRBJ1-6
D: .
V: TRBV11-1

DNA: TGTGCCAGCAGTCCTGGGACAGGGTTAAACCAGCCCCAGCATTTT
CDR3: CASSPGTGLNQPQHF
size: few
J: TRBJ1-5
D: TRBD1
V: TRBV27

DNA: TGTGCCTGGAGTGTAGTATACGAGCAGTACTTC
CDR3: CAWSVVYEQYF
size: .
J: TRBJ2-7
D: .
V: TRBV30

DNA: TGTGCCAGCAGCTCAGGACAGGGAAATGGCTACACCTTC
CDR3: CASSSGQGNGYTF
size: .
J: TRBJ1-2
D: TRBD1
V: TRBV27

DNA: TGTGCCAGTAGTATAGATCAAAGACGGCCGAATCAGCCCCAGCATTTT
CDR3: CASSIDQRRPNQPQHF
size: .
J: TRBJ1-5
D: .
V: TRBV19

DNA: TGTGCCAGCAGCCGGGACAGGGCGCGAGGCTACACCTTC
CDR3: CASSRDRARGYTF
size: .
J: TRBJ1-2
D: TRBD1
V: TRBV28